One sample yielded the 20 T cell receptor delta chains listed below, sequenced in a study of Vδ1+ human thymocytes. The antigens these receptors bind are not known. The template was reverse-transcribed extracted RNA. Multiplex PCR used pooled V-gene forward primers and a constant-region reverse primer to amplify CDR3s. TCRdb reprocessed the multiplex PCR reads through CATT. The sample holds around 60,000 delta-chain clones, about 15% seen once. Broader study findings: Highly polyclonal TRG and TRD repertoires with Gaussian CDR3 length distributions appeared in thymus.

Specimen: Vdelta1+ gamma-delta thymocytes from the thymus. The subset here: FACS-sorted CD3+ TCRalphabeta- TCRVdelta1+ TCRVdelta2- thymocytes. These receptors were collected from a girl under three years old who had congenital heart surgery.

In its sample, this clone was seen a few times. The chain has TRDV1 and TRDJ1; the match to TRDD3 covers 9 bases. The length of the CDR3 is 15 residues. Germline-derived CDR1 and CDR2 are TSWWSYY and QGS. V was clipped by 1 base and J by 5 bases; unmatched bases: 5. As DNA, the CDR3 is TGTGCTCTTGGGGAACCTGGGGGATCATCGGATAAACTCATCTTT. It codes for CALGEPGGSSDKLIF.

A note on this clone: Since a much larger clone is just one base distant, this may be a read error. The chain uses TRDV2 and TRDJ1, with D perhaps TRDD3 (6 bases). Germline V CDR1 and CDR2: GEAIGNYY, EKD. V lost 1 base to trimming and J lost 0 bases, with 11 bases between them. The CDR3 is 15 residues long. The CDR3 nucleotides read TGTGCCTGTGACACGGGGATCCCGCACACCGATAAACTCATCTTT. Amino acid sequence: CACDTGIPHTDKLIF.

The genes are TRDV1 and TRDJ1; 8 bases are shared with TRDD3. J gave up 0 bases and V 1 base, and 10 bases lay outside the gene matches. This CDR3 region has 18 residues. The germline gives CDR1 TSWWSYY, CDR2 QGS. In nucleotides, the CDR3 is TGTGCTCTTGGGGAACCTCAGGCTGGGGGAGACTACACCGATAAACTCATCTTT. Encoded protein: CALGEPQAGGDYTDKLIF.

The chain uses TRDV1 and TRDJ1, with 9 bases fitting TRDD3. Losses at the gene ends were 2 bases for V and 1 base for J; bases not matched to a gene: 17. The CDR3 sequence is 20 residues long. Germline loops: CDR1 TSWWSYY, CDR2 QGS. The CDR3 bases are TGTGCTCTTGGGGAAAGTCCGAAACTGGGGGACAGACGGTCCACCGATAAACTCATCTTT. Protein product: CALGESPKLGDRRSTDKLIF.

There are a few counts of this clone. This rearrangement joins TRDV1 to TRDJ1; D remains ambiguous. Germline loops: CDR1 TSWWSYY, CDR2 QGS. The CDR3 has 21 amino acids. Deletions cut 3 bases from V and 0 bases from J, with 29 bases between. The DNA of the CDR3 is TGTGCTCTTGGGGAGCGCCCCCGTGAACTTACGCGTTTAGGGTACACCGATAAACTCATCTTT. Translating gives CALGERPRELTRLGYTDKLIF.

The rearrangement links TRDV1 to TRDJ1; D is possibly TRDD3 (6 bases). Trimming took off 4 bases at V and 0 bases at J, with 33 bases between the two ends. The germline gives CDR1 TSWWSYY, CDR2 QGS. The CDR3 is 22 amino acids. CDR3 DNA sequence: TGTGCTCTTGGGGGACTTGCCTTCGCGTCTGGGGCCAGACGGGGGTACACCGATAAACTCATCTTT. Protein: CALGGLAFASGARRGYTDKLIF.

This clone was observed a few times. The rearrangement links TRDV1 to TRDJ2; tentatively, D is TRDD3 (5 bases). The CDR3 has 17 residues. Per germline, CDR1 TSWWSYY and CDR2 QGS. V was clipped by 0 bases and J by 7 bases, with 18 bases between them. The chain's CDR3 is CALGELSKGVQKAQLFF. In DNA, the CDR3 is TGTGCTCTTGGGGAACTTTCCAAGGGGGTCCAGAAAGCACAACTCTTCTTT.

This clone was counted many times. The chain is built from TRDV2 and TRDJ1; weak D call: TRDD2 (5 bases). Trimming left V 3 bases short and J 1 base short, with 14 bases between. Germline V gives CDR1 GEAIGNYY, CDR2 EKD. This CDR3 contains 15 residues. The CDR3 nucleotides read TGTGCCTGTGACGGGCCCTACCTCCTCACCGATAAACTCATCTTT. This translates into CACDGPYLLTDKLIF.

This clone was observed at least ten times. The chain uses TRDV2 and TRDJ1; D possibly corresponds to TRDD3 (5 bases). The CDR3 is 16 residues long. V gave up 0 bases and J gave up 0 bases, with 13 bases separating them. Germline CDR1 is GEAIGNYY and CDR2 is EKD. The CDR3 coding sequence is TGTGCCTGTGACACCGCCTGGGATCCGTACACCGATAAACTCATCTTT. Residues: CACDTAWDPYTDKLIF.

The chain recombines TRDV1 with TRDJ1; TRDD3 matches at 10 bases. Trimming took 1 base from V and 9 from J; bases not matched to a gene: 20. The CDR3 runs to 19 residues. Looked up from germline, CDR1 is TSWWSYY and CDR2 is QGS. CDR3 coding DNA: TGTGCTCTTGGGGAACCGGATACTTCCTACAGACTGGGGGATCCTCAACTCATCTTT. It specifies CALGEPDTSYRLGDPQLIF.

This chain links TRDV1 with TRDJ1; TRDD3 agrees at 7 bases. Germline CDR1 and CDR2: TSWWSYY and QGS. The CDR3 is made up of 20 amino acids. The trim removed 0 bases at V and 1 base at J, leaving 17 bases unmatched. Here the CDR3 reads CALGELETPRTGDRTDKLIF. The CDR3 DNA follows: TGTGCTCTTGGGGAACTGGAAACGCCTCGTACTGGGGACCGCACCGATAAACTCATCTTT.

The V and J genes are TRAV29/DV5 and TRDJ1; 11 bases map to TRDD3. This CDR3 comprises 20 residues. J lost 0 bases, V lost 3 bases, and 19 bases had no gene match. Germline V gene sequence: CDR1 NSMFDY, CDR2 ISSIKDK. CDR3 nucleotide sequence: TGTGCAGCAACGAGGCCTTCCCAGTACTGGGGGATAAGGGACACCGATAAACTCATCTTT. It specifies CAATRPSQYWGIRDTDKLIF. Looking up the rest from reference TRAV29/DV5 and TRDJ1 gives the full variable domain: DQQVKQNSPSLSVQEGRISILNCDYTNSMFDYFLWYKKYPAEGPTFLISISSIKDKNEDGRFTVFLNKSAKHLSLHIVPSQPGDSAVYFCAATRPSQYWGIRDTDKLIFGKGTRVTVEP.

The chain employs TRDV3 and TRDJ1; 10 bases match TRDD3. This CDR3 has 13 residues. Germline V gives CDR1 TVYSNPD, CDR2 GDNSRS (reference sequence). V trimming: 2 bases; J trimming: 10 bases; junction bases outside the gene matches: 10. The CDR3 DNA reads TGTGCCTTTCGAAAGTGCTGGGGGATAGGACTCATCTTT. Translation: CAFRKCWGIGLIF.

This clone was detected only a few times. The chain couples TRDV2 to TRDJ1; 9 nucleotides match TRDD3. Trimming at V came to 1 base and at J to 1 base, leaving 12 bases not matched to a gene. Germline V gene lookup returns CDR1 GEAIGNYY and CDR2 EKD. The CDR3 has 18 amino acids. The CDR3 DNA sequence: TGTGCCTGTGACACGCCACTCTGGGGGATGGGTTGCACCGATAAACTCATCTTT. This codes for CACDTPLWGMGCTDKLIF.

This clone was counted only a few times. The sample carries other DNA sequences with the same CDR3. The V gene is TRDV2, the J gene TRDJ3; TRDD3 matches at 8 bases. The CDR3 is 21 residues long. After removal of 3 bases from V and 4 bases from J, the junction contained 19 bases not matched to a gene. Germline loops: CDR1 GEAIGNYY, CDR2 EKD. The CDR3 protein is CACDLGSTGGSSSWDTRQMFF. The CDR3 DNA follows: TGTGCCTGTGACCTCGGCTCTACTGGGGGCTCAAGCTCATGGGACACCCGACAGATGTTTTTC.

The chain uses TRDV1 and TRDJ1; a weak D match, TRDD3 (7 bases). Germline V lookup: CDR1 TSWWSYY, CDR2 QGS. The V end lost 0 bases, the J end lost 0 bases, and 29 bases lay between the germline ends. The length of the CDR3 is 22 residues. In DNA form, the CDR3 reads TGTGCTCTTGGGGAACTGTCCCGGGGGATCCTACTAACTCGGTCCCACACCGATAAACTCATCTTT. As protein: CALGELSRGILLTRSHTDKLIF.

This clone was counted a few times. The genes are TRDV1 and TRDJ2, with unresolved D. The CDR3 spans 15 residues. Germline V gene sequence: CDR1 TSWWSYY, CDR2 QGS. Between the trimmed V and J ends, which lost 3 bases and 9 bases, there was a span of 17 bases. CDR3 DNA sequence: TGTGCTCTTGGGGACGGTCTACTCCCGTCCTCACAACTCTTCTTT. It encodes CALGDGLLPSSQLFF.

The V gene is TRDV1, the J gene TRDJ1; 12 bases fit TRDD3. V gave up 2 bases and J gave up 1 base; unmatched junction bases: 11. Germline loops: CDR1 TSWWSYY, CDR2 QGS. The CDR3 length is 19 residues. Here the CDR3 DNA reads TGTGCTCTTGGGGAAATCCGGACCGACTGGGGGATACCCACCGATAAACTCATCTTT. Amino acid sequence: CALGEIRTDWGIPTDKLIF.

In its sample, this clone was seen a few times. The J gene is TRDJ1, the V gene TRDV1, with D possibly TRDD3 on 5 matching bases. V lost 2 bases and J lost 0, with 16 bases in between. This CDR3 has 17 amino acids. Germline V gene data show CDR1 as TSWWSYY and CDR2 as QGS. The CDR3 spells CALGEIIRSDHTDKLIF. DNA of the CDR3: TGTGCTCTTGGGGAAATAATACGCTCCGACCACACCGATAAACTCATCTTT.

This clone occurred a few times. J is TRDJ1 and V is TRDV1; D unresolved. The V gene lost 6 bases and the J gene lost 0 bases, with 8 bases spanning the gap. Germline assignment: CDR1 TSWWSYY and CDR2 QGS. The CDR3 runs to 13 residues. CDR3 loop: CALGTYYTDKLIF. DNA for the CDR3: TGTGCTCTTGGCACATATTACACCGATAAACTCATCTTT.